This note documents a single T cell receptor (beta chain) sequence. The antigen is undetermined. The junction departs from germline at one end; a sequencing error may be responsible. Germline V gene sequence: CDR1 SNHLY, CDR2 FYNNEI. The CDR3 has 15 amino acids. This sample stems from a study of CD8+CD57+ T cells in acquired aplastic anemia. Study-level results: Patients shared 25 to 30 CD8+ CDR3 sequences with controls.

Genomic DNA served as template for TCR beta VDJ and CDR3 profiling. TCRdb re-called the reads with MiXCR, one entry per CDR3 protein. Of around 150,000 distinct CDR3 sequences listed, less than 60% are singletons. For sequencing, patients were chosen who had shown expansion of CD8+CD57+ cells by flow cytometry. Material: sorted CD4+, CD8+, or CD8+CD57+ T cells (not recorded which) from PBMCs. The TCR sequence derives from a human donor with aplastic anemia. The chain has TRBV2 and TRBJ2-7; D is ambiguous. This CDR3 is CASSEAATISYEQCF. The CDR3 DNA reads as TGTGCCAGCAGTGAAGCTGCCACGATCTCCTACGAGCAGTGCTTC.